These 27 T cell receptor beta chains were sequenced from one sample in a study of T cell repertoires in cytomegalovirus infection. TCRdb passed the reads through MiXCR, listing each CDR3 protein once. This table has about 300,000 distinct CDR3 sequences, approximately 8.9% appearing once. The sample taken for sequencing was PBMCs. Receptor source: a human donor in good health (CMV status not recorded). Some clones in this sample may be carry-over from other donors' samples.

This clonotype was recorded at least ten times. This sequence joins TRBV6-1 and TRBJ1-1, with D possibly TRBD1 on 6 matching bases. The CDR3 spans 12 residues. The germline V gene encodes CDR1 MNHNS and CDR2 SASEGT. The V end was cut by 7 bases, the J end by 6 bases, with 12 bases between. Here the CDR3 DNA reads TGTGCCAGCAACTTGGGGGGCCCTGAAGCTTTCTTT. It codes for CASNLGGPEAFF.

This clonotype showed up many times. This rearrangement joins TRBV15 to TRBJ2-5; D not resolved. There are 11 residues in the CDR3. The germline V and J ends were trimmed by 2 bases and 7 bases, with 5 bases remaining between them. From germline, CDR1 is LNHNV and CDR2 YYDKDF (reference sequence). The CDR3 reads CATSRPRTQYF. In DNA form, the CDR3 reads TGTGCCACCAGCAGACCCAGGACCCAGTACTTC.

This clonotype was recorded at least ten times. The chain uses TRBV7-2 and TRBJ2-5; 8 bases agree with TRBD1. This CDR3 has 15 residues. Germline CDR1 is SGHTA and CDR2 is FQGNSA. V lost 2 bases and J lost 5; bases outside the gene matches: 7. CDR3 DNA: TGTGCCAGCAGCTTACAGGACAGGGCCAGGGAGACCCAGTACTTC. Translated, it gives CASSLQDRARETQYF.

The chain uses TRBV10-3 and TRBJ2-7, with 8 bases identical to TRBD1. Germline V gene lookup returns CDR1 ENHRY and CDR2 SYGVKD. V was pared by 7 bases and J by 4 bases, with 9 bases of the junction left unmatched. The CDR3 contains 14 residues. The CDR3 DNA follows: TGTGCCATCACCCCAAGACAGGGGACGTACGAGCAGTACTTC. Encoded protein: CAITPRQGTYEQYF.

This clonotype has ten or more counts. This chain's CDR3 is CASSVHLGGTDTQYF. Written as DNA, the CDR3 is TGTGCCAGCAGTGTCCACCTCGGCGGCACAGATACGCAGTATTTT. The gene calls are TRBV12-3 or TRBV12-4 and TRBJ2-3, with D uncertain. This CDR3 comprises 15 residues. V was pared by 5 bases and J by 1 base, with 13 bases between.

In the case of this clonotype: A much larger clone lies one base from this, so it may be a read error. The V gene is TRBV20-1, the J gene TRBJ2-1, with a weak D call TRBD1 (5 bases). CDR1 is DFQATT, CDR2 SNEGSKA, per germline (reference sequence). The CDR3 consists of 14 residues. The CDR3 region has the DNA TGCAGTGCGGACGGACAAAACTCCTACAATAAGCAGTTCTTC. It translates to CSADGQNSYNKQFF.

This clonotype was counted at least ten times. The chain recombines TRBV12-3 or TRBV12-4 with TRBJ2-3, with 7 bases that match TRBD2. V shed 8 bases, J shed 0 bases, and the junction held 5 bases outside the gene matches. CDR3 length: 14 residues. DNA for the CDR3: TGTGCCAGCGTCAGGCGGGGGAGCACAGATACGCAGTATTTT. Its protein is CASVRRGSTDTQYF.

This clonotype was counted many times. CDR3 amino acids: CASSDFEASWNTEAFF. The CDR3 DNA follows: TGTGCCAGCAGTGATTTCGAGGCCAGCTGGAACACTGAAGCTTTCTTT. V is TRBV6-4 and J is TRBJ1-1; D ambiguous. CDR1 is MRHNA and CDR2 is SNTAGT in the germline V gene. The CDR3 totals 16 residues. Trimming took off 3 bases at V and 1 base at J, with 15 bases between the two ends.

The V and J genes are TRBV7-9 and TRBJ1-2, with 10 bases matching TRBD1. The CDR3 has 16 residues. The germline CDR1 and CDR2 sequences are SEHNR and FQNEAQ (reference sequence). After removal of 5 bases from V and 2 bases from J, the junction contained 8 bases not matched to a gene. The chain's CDR3 is CASSPRTGQGNYGYTF. CDR3 nucleotide sequence: TGTGCCAGCAGCCCCCGTACGGGACAGGGGAACTATGGCTACACCTTC. The entire variable domain, with the rest obtained from reference TRBV7-9 and TRBJ1-2, is as follows: DTGVSQNPRHKITKRGQNVTFRCDPISEHNRLYWYRQTLGQGPEFLTYFQNEAQLEKSRLLSDRFSAERPKGSFSTLEIQRTEQGDSAMYLCASSPRTGQGNYGYTFGSGTRLTVV.

There are a few counts of this clonotype. V usage is TRBV11-3 and J usage is TRBJ2-2; D possibly matches TRBD1 or TRBD2 (5 bases each). V lost 1 base, J lost 0 bases, and 9 bases lay in between. In germline, CDR1 is SGHNT, CDR2 YENEEA. The CDR3 sequence is 16 residues long. The CDR3 loop is CASSLARGANTGELFF. The CDR3 nucleotides are TGTGCCAGCAGCTTAGCGAGGGGCGCGAACACCGGGGAGCTGTTTTTT.

The sample holds many counts of this clonotype. The V gene is TRBV9, the J gene TRBJ1-4, with a weak D call TRBD1 (6 bases). Trimming took off 0 bases at V and 6 bases at J, with 15 bases between the two ends. Germline CDR1 and CDR2: SGDLS and YYNGEE. The CDR3 runs 16 residues. For the CDR3, the DNA is TGTGCCAGCAGCGTAGGGCGAGGGGGTTGGGATGAAAAACTGTTTTTT. This gives the protein CASSVGRGGWDEKLFF.

The table lists this clonotype with many counts. One base away lies a much larger clone, so this may be a sequencing read error. Here the CDR3 reads CASSLDYEQYF. The CDR3 DNA follows: TGTGCCAGCAGCTTAGACTACGAGCAGTACTTC. The chain is built from TRBV5-1 and TRBJ2-7; D gene unclear. CDR3 size: 11 residues. The V gene's germline CDR1 is SGHRS and CDR2 YFSETQ.

A few counts support this clonotype. The chain has TRBV20-1 and TRBJ2-7, with 11 bases lining up with TRBD1. V shed 6 bases and J 4 bases; nucleotides not matched to a gene: 5. Germline V gene lookup returns CDR1 DFQATT and CDR2 SNEGSKA (reference sequence). The CDR3 sequence is 13 residues long. CDR3 protein: CSASGTGGYEQYF. The CDR3 DNA follows: TGCAGTGCATCCGGGACAGGGGGATACGAGCAGTACTTC.

In its sample, this clonotype was seen many times. The chain carries TRBV6-5 and TRBJ1-6; D ambiguous. V shed 2 bases and J shed 5 bases, with 16 bases lying between them. This CDR3 has 17 residues. Per germline, CDR1 MNHEY and CDR2 SVGAGI. Here the CDR3 reads CASSYLPKSIDNSPLHF. CDR3 in DNA: TGTGCCAGCAGTTACCTCCCGAAAAGTATCGATAATTCACCCCTCCACTTT.

This clonotype was seen many times. In nucleotides, the CDR3 is TGTGCCAGCAGCTTAGCGCGACAGCCAGAGACCCAGTACTTC. Translated: CASSLARQPETQYF. J is TRBJ2-5 and V is TRBV7-8, with a possible D match to TRBD1 (5 bases). The V and J ends lost 0 bases and 4 bases respectively, with 9 bases between them. The CDR3 extends over 14 amino acids. Germline assignment: CDR1 SGHVS and CDR2 FQNEAQ.

In this sample, this clonotype turned up many times. This rearrangement joins TRBV19 to TRBJ2-3; D not resolved. The CDR3 consists of 13 residues. The V end was cut by 7 bases, the J end by 1 base, with 9 bases between. CDR1 LNHDA and CDR2 SQIVND come from the germline V gene (reference sequence). The DNA for the CDR3 is TGTGCCAGTAAGGTTTTGGGCACAGATACGCAGTATTTT. Translating it yields CASKVLGTDTQYF.

This clonotype was recorded many times. The chain has TRBV5-1 and TRBJ1-2, with D tentatively TRBD1 (5 bases). V lost 1 base and J 4 bases, leaving 14 bases between the germline ends. Germline-derived CDR1 and CDR2 are SGHRS and YFSETQ. The CDR3 loop spans 15 amino acids. CDR3: CASSLRGSPSYGYTF. DNA of the CDR3: TGCGCCAGCAGCTTGAGGGGTAGTCCTTCCTATGGCTACACCTTC.

This clonotype was seen at least ten times. V usage is TRBV6-1 and J usage is TRBJ1-2; D is undetermined. V lost 8 bases, J lost 4 bases, and 17 bases lay in between. Looked up from germline, CDR1 is MNHNS and CDR2 is SASEGT. CDR3 length: 14 amino acids. In DNA, the CDR3 is TGTGCCAGCGGGCGGGGAGCGTCCCCCTATGGCTACACCTTC. It translates to CASGRGASPYGYTF.

This chain uses TRBV6-6 with TRBJ2-7; D ambiguous. This CDR3 contains 16 residues. Germline V gene lookup returns CDR1 MNHNY and CDR2 SVGAGI (reference sequence). V shed 3 bases and J shed 4 bases, with 19 bases lying between them. In DNA, the CDR3 is TGTGCCAGCAGTTATAACACCCCTGGTGTAAAATACGAGCAGTACGTC. Its translation is CASSYNTPGVKYEQYV.

Many counts were recorded for this clonotype. This chain connects TRBV28 to TRBJ2-5; 8 bases line up with TRBD1. Germline lookup yields CDR1 MDHEN and CDR2 SYDVKM. Trimming cost V 4 bases and J 5 bases; bases outside gene matches: 6. The CDR3 covers 14 residues. In nucleotides, the CDR3 is TGTGCCAGCAGTTCGGGCAACAGGGGGGAGACCCAGTACTTC. Protein: CASSSGNRGETQYF.

Many counts were recorded for this clonotype. The J gene is TRBJ1-1, the V gene TRBV29-1; D unclear. Trimming removed 6 bases at V and 9 bases at J, with 14 bases between. The germline gives CDR1 SQVTM, CDR2 ANQGSEA. CDR3 length: 11 amino acids. The CDR3, as DNA: TGCAGCGTCCTCGACTACCCAAAAGCTTTCTTT. Protein product: CSVLDYPKAFF. Full variable domain (remainder filled in from reference TRBV29-1 and TRBJ1-1): SAVISQKPSRDICQRGTSLTIQCQVDSQVTMMFWYRQQPGQSLTLIATANQGSEATYESGFVIDKFPISRPNLTFSTLTVSNMSPEDSSIYLCSVLDYPKAFFGQGTRLTVV.

Many counts were recorded for this clonotype. The V call is TRBV5-5, the J call TRBJ2-3, with 8 nucleotides matching TRBD1. The V and J ends lost 0 bases and 3 bases, in that order; junction bases with no gene match: 3. Germline-derived CDR1 and CDR2 are SGHKS and YYEKEE (reference sequence). This CDR3 comprises 15 residues. CDR3 nucleotides: TGTGCCAGCAGCTTGGAGGGACAGGTAACAGATACGCAGTATTTT. It is translated as CASSLEGQVTDTQYF.

This clonotype was counted at least ten times. The rearrangement joins TRBV10-3 to TRBJ1-2; 10 bases are a match to TRBD1. The germline gives CDR1 ENHRY, CDR2 SYGVKD. CDR3 size: 13 residues. Germline trimming cut 4 bases from V and 8 bases from J; bases unmatched to any gene: 4. This CDR3 is CAISGQGARGYTF. CDR3 coding DNA: TGTGCCATCAGTGGACAGGGGGCGCGGGGCTACACCTTC.

This clonotype was observed at least ten times. The genes are TRBV29-1 and TRBJ2-2; tentatively, D is TRBD2 (7 bases). This CDR3 comprises 15 residues. Germline CDR1 is SQVTM and CDR2 is ANQGSEA. V lost 7 bases and J 2 bases, leaving 17 bases between the germline ends. The CDR3 DNA is TGCAGCGCGGGGAGGGGACACTTTAACACCGGGGAGCTGTTTTTT. Translation gives CSAGRGHFNTGELFF.

This clonotype has ten or more counts. CDR3 DNA sequence: TGTGCCAGCAGCCGCAGGAACACCGGGGAGCTGTTTTTT. Protein: CASSRRNTGELFF. This chain links TRBV7-2 with TRBJ2-2; D is uncertain. Between the trimmed V and J ends, which lost 5 bases and 1 base, there was a span of 5 bases. CDR1 is SGHTA and CDR2 is FQGNSA in the germline V gene. The CDR3 spans 13 residues.

This clonotype was seen many times. The chain couples TRBV20-1 to TRBJ2-7, with 11 bases lining up with TRBD1. Germline CDR1 and CDR2: DFQATT and SNEGSKA (reference sequence). There are 13 residues in the CDR3. Trimming removed 4 bases from V and 8 bases from J; junction bases left unmatched: 7. This CDR3 reads CSAISDRGLQQYV. The CDR3 DNA is TGCAGTGCTATCTCGGACAGGGGGCTCCAGCAGTACGTC.

This clonotype appeared many times. The rearrangement joins TRBV10-3 to TRBJ2-7; 7 bases agree with TRBD1. The CDR3 contains 15 residues. J lost 3 bases, V lost 0 bases, and 5 bases had no gene match. Germline V gene sequence: CDR1 ENHRY, CDR2 SYGVKD. CDR3 nucleotides: TGTGCCATCAGTGAGTCGAACAGGGGTCACTACGAGCAGTACTTC. Translation: CAISESNRGHYEQYF.